The rows below give T cell receptor beta chains drawn from one sample of a study of blood T cell repertoires in COVID-19. Some clones are missing from TCRdb's copy, which holds only in-frame ones; the method was immunoSEQ multiplex PCR. The sample shows about 77,000 clones, more than 80% of them seen only once. Sequenced: peripheral blood. The receptors here all came from a woman in her sixties or seventies with acute or convalescent COVID-19. Both conserved end residues are part of each CDR3. D genes are given only for firm matches. Clone size is stated in some rows and not others, as once, few, many or a class when expanded.

j_call	clone_size	v_call	d_call	cdr3_aa	cdr3_nt
TRBJ2-7	NA	TRBV5-8	NA	CASPRGQFRHEQYF	TGTGCCAGCCCCCGGGGACAATTCCGCCACGAGCAGTACTTC
TRBJ1-1	NA	TRBV15	TRBD1	CATTRTGANTEAFF	TGTGCCACCACCAGGACAGGGGCGAACACTGAAGCTTTCTTT
TRBJ2-2	NA	TRBV6-4	NA	CARPFRGGATANTGELFF	TGTGCCAGACCATTTCGTGGGGGGGCTACCGCGAACACCGGGGAGCTGTTTTTT
TRBJ2-7	NA	TRBV7-6	NA	CASSFGHTYEQYF	TGTGCCAGCAGCTTTGGACATACCTACGAGCAGTACTTC
TRBJ1-2	NA	TRBV29-1	TRBD1	CSGRQGNYGYTF	TGCAGCGGTCGACAGGGGAACTATGGCTACACCTTC
TRBJ1-2	NA	TRBV7-9	NA	CASSSQGLGYTF	TGTGCCAGCAGCTCACAGGGTCTTGGCTACACCTTC
TRBJ2-1	NA	TRBV6-2/TRBV6-3	NA	CASSLSGYEQFF	TGTGCCAGCAGTTTGAGCGGGTATGAGCAGTTCTTC
TRBJ2-1	NA	TRBV27	TRBD2	CASSLGTSGDNEQFF	TGTGCCAGCAGTTTAGGGACTAGCGGGGACAATGAGCAGTTCTTC
TRBJ1-1	NA	TRBV9	NA	CASSVQGGTEAFF	TGTGCCAGCAGCGTACAGGGAGGCACTGAAGCTTTCTTT
TRBJ2-1	NA	TRBV6-2/TRBV6-3	TRBD2	CASSYKSGGYNEQFF	TGTGCCAGCAGTTACAAAAGCGGGGGGTACAATGAGCAGTTCTTC
TRBJ2-5	NA	TRBV2	TRBD2	CASSSGGHEETQYF	TGTGCCAGCAGCAGCGGGGGACACGAAGAGACCCAGTACTTC
TRBJ2-1	NA	TRBV29-1	NA	CSVDSAGLPIWTTGNEQFF	TGCAGCGTTGACTCCGCTGGATTACCGATTTGGACTACCGGGAATGAGCAGTTCTTC
TRBJ1-5	NA	TRBV6-2/TRBV6-3	NA	CASSLWLGGASNQPQHF	TGTGCCAGCAGTCTCTGGTTGGGGGGGGCAAGCAATCAGCCCCAGCATTTT
TRBJ2-7	NA	TRBV12-5	NA	CASGLSGAEQYF	TGTGCTAGTGGGTTGTCAGGGGCCGAGCAGTACTTC
TRBJ2-7	once	TRBV7-8	NA	CASSPGGGYEQYF	TGTGCCAGCAGCCCGGGCGGAGGTTACGAGCAGTACTTC
TRBJ2-7	NA	TRBV7-9	TRBD2	CASSLGALAGGANYEQYF	TGTGCCAGCAGCTTAGGGGCACTAGCGGGGGGCGCCAACTACGAGCAGTACTTC
TRBJ1-1	NA	TRBV5-1	TRBD1	CASSVDRGGTEAFF	TGCGCCAGCAGCGTGGACAGGGGAGGCACTGAAGCTTTCTTT
TRBJ1-2	NA	TRBV2	NA	CASRWGPNYGYTF	TGTGCCAGCAGGTGGGGCCCTAACTATGGCTACACCTTC
TRBJ1-6	NA	TRBV27	NA	CASSLRDYSPLHF	TGTGCCAGCAGTTTACGGGATTACTCACCCCTCCACTTT
TRBJ1-1	NA	TRBV9	NA	CASSVYRGSGAEAFF	TGTGCCAGCAGCGTGTACCGGGGGTCCGGCGCTGAAGCTTTCTTT
TRBJ1-3	NA	TRBV7-8	NA	CASSLVRQLYSGNTIYF	TGTGCCAGCAGCTTAGTTCGACAGCTTTACTCTGGAAACACCATATATTTT
TRBJ2-7	once	TRBV25-1	TRBD1	CASSGSGQGEQYF	TGTGCCAGCAGTGGGTCCGGACAGGGGGAGCAGTACTTC
TRBJ1-3	NA	TRBV5-1	NA	CASTPLEGGSGNTIYF	TGCGCCAGCACCCCGCTTGAAGGGGGATCTGGAAACACCATATATTTT
TRBJ2-7	NA	TRBV7-2	NA	CASSKAGSYEQYF	TGTGCCAGCAGTAAAGCGGGCTCCTACGAGCAGTACTTC
TRBJ1-2	NA	TRBV10-3	NA	CAISPGTSNYGYTF	TGTGCCATCAGCCCGGGGACAAGTAACTATGGCTACACCTTC
TRBJ1-5	once	TRBV19	NA	CASSIGSAYSNQPQHF	TGTGCCAGTAGTATTGGCTCAGCGTATAGCAATCAGCCCCAGCATTTT
TRBJ1-2	NA	TRBV27	TRBD1	CASSPQGARYGYTF	TGTGCCAGCAGTCCACAGGGGGCTCGGTATGGCTACACCTTC
TRBJ1-2	NA	TRBV2	NA	CASSETQGWDLAHYGYTF	TGTGCCAGCAGTGAAACACAGGGTTGGGACCTGGCCCACTATGGCTACACCTTC
TRBJ2-5	NA	TRBV9	TRBD2	CASSVAARGGMETQYF	TGTGCCAGCAGCGTAGCGGCGCGGGGGGGCATGGAGACCCAGTACTTC
TRBJ2-7	NA	TRBV5-4	TRBD1	CASSFQTGGGEQYF	TGTGCCAGCAGCTTTCAGACAGGGGGAGGTGAGCAGTACTTC
TRBJ1-1	NA	TRBV3-1/TRBV3-2	TRBD1	CASSRGQTEAFF	TGTGCCAGCAGCAGGGGACAGACTGAAGCTTTCTTT
TRBJ1-2	NA	TRBV4-3	NA	CASSQDRLDYGYTF	TGCGCCAGCAGCCAAGACAGGTTGGACTATGGCTACACCTTC
TRBJ2-1	NA	TRBV5-4	NA	CASSLDNNEQFF	TGTGCCAGCAGCTTGGATAACAATGAGCAGTTCTTC
TRBJ2-1	NA	TRBV6-5	NA	CASSRTDGTYNEQFF	TGTGCCAGCAGTCGTACGGACGGGACCTACAATGAGCAGTTCTTC
TRBJ2-7	NA	TRBV7-6	NA	CASSPSSGGWYEQYF	TGTGCCAGCAGCCCTTCTAGTGGTGGGTGGTACGAGCAGTACTTC
TRBJ1-3	NA	TRBV4-2	NA	CASSHRGGGRSSGNTIYF	TGTGCCAGCAGCCATCGCGGGGGGGGTCGTAGCTCTGGAAACACCATATATTTT
TRBJ1-5	NA	TRBV6-5	TRBD1	CASSPDRGNQPQHF	TGTGCCAGCAGTCCTGACAGGGGCAATCAGCCCCAGCATTTT
TRBJ1-5	NA	TRBV5-5	NA	CASSSQGGQPQHF	TGTGCCAGCAGTTCTCAGGGCGGTCAGCCCCAGCATTTT
TRBJ1-5	NA	TRBV6-5	TRBD1	CASRPGGNQPQHF	TGTGCCAGCAGACCAGGGGGGAATCAGCCCCAGCATTTT
TRBJ2-7	NA	TRBV13	TRBD1	CASSSRSTGLSYEQYF	TGTGCCAGCAGCTCTAGATCGACAGGGCTCTCCTACGAGCAGTACTTC
TRBJ1-1	NA	TRBV11-3	NA	CASSLEGAMNAFF	TGTGCCAGCAGCTTAGAAGGGGCGATGAACGCTTTCTTT
TRBJ1-2	NA	TRBV27	TRBD1	CASSPGTGGLNYGYTF	TGTGCCAGCAGTCCCGGGACAGGGGGTTTAAACTATGGCTACACCTTC
TRBJ1-1	NA	TRBV7-2	NA	CASSFGEATEAFF	TGTGCCAGCAGCTTTGGGGAGGCGACTGAAGCTTTCTTT
TRBJ1-5	NA	TRBV18	NA	CASSPDGDSNQPQHF	TGTGCCAGCTCACCCGACGGGGATAGCAATCAGCCCCAGCATTTT
TRBJ2-1	NA	TRBV4-2	TRBD2	CASSPSISGFYNEQFF	TGTGCCAGCAGCCCTAGTATTAGCGGGTTTTACAATGAGCAGTTCTTC
TRBJ2-1	NA	TRBV7-2	TRBD1	CASSLFGTGRHEQFF	TGTGCCAGCAGCTTATTCGGGACAGGGAGGCATGAGCAGTTCTTC
TRBJ1-2	once	TRBV14	TRBD1	CASSQEIGTALF	TGTGCCAGCAGCCAAGAAATTGGGACAGCCCTCTTC
TRBJ1-1	NA	TRBV12-3/TRBV12-4	NA	CASTRRWGTEAFF	TGTGCCAGCACTAGGAGGTGGGGCACTGAAGCTTTCTTT
TRBJ1-5	NA	TRBV3-1/TRBV3-2	NA	CASSQDIQGQPQHF	TGTGCCAGCAGCCAAGATATTCAGGGTCAGCCCCAGCATTTT
TRBJ2-1	few	TRBV9	NA	CASSALDPYNEQFF	TGTGCCAGCAGCGCCTTAGATCCCTACAATGAGCAGTTCTTC
TRBJ1-2	NA	TRBV5-1	NA	CASSNNYGYTF	TGCGCCAGCAGTAATAACTATGGCTACACCTTC
TRBJ2-1	NA	TRBV29-1	TRBD1	CSVAGQVNNEQFF	TGCAGCGTTGCGGGACAGGTCAACAATGAGCAGTTCTTC
TRBJ2-4	few	TRBV5-1	TRBD1	CASSPTGQENIQYF	TGCGCCAGCAGCCCGACGGGACAGGAAAACATTCAGTACTTC
TRBJ2-6	once	TRBV11-3	NA	CASSPSPGLSTSGANVLTF	TGTGCCAGCAGCCCTAGCCCGGGACTCAGTACCTCTGGGGCCAACGTCCTGACTTTC
TRBJ2-7	few	TRBV21-1	NA	CASSSGTPTYEQYF	TGTGCCAGCAGTTCCGGGACACCGACCTACGAGCAGTACTTC
TRBJ1-2	NA	TRBV7-8	TRBD1	CASSSRQGYAGMGYTF	TGTGCCAGCAGCAGCAGACAGGGATATGCTGGTATGGGCTACACCTTC
TRBJ1-4	once	TRBV3-1/TRBV3-2	TRBD1	CASSQGTGEKKLFF	TGTGCCAGCAGCCAAGGGACAGGAGAAAAAAAACTGTTTTTT
TRBJ1-2	NA	TRBV6-2/TRBV6-3	TRBD1	CASSATGTAYGYTF	TGTGCCAGCAGTGCCACCGGGACAGCCTATGGCTACACCTTC
TRBJ1-5	NA	TRBV6-5	NA	CASSYGPRGNQPQHF	TGTGCCAGCAGTTATGGACCGAGGGGCAATCAGCCCCAGCATTTT